Listed here is a single T cell receptor (beta chain). From germline, CDR1 is LNHDA and CDR2 SQIVND (reference sequence). V lost 5 bases to trimming and J lost 3 bases; unmatched junction nucleotides: 4. The CDR3 loop spans 14 amino acids. This sample is part of a study of T cell changes during pregnancy in multiple sclerosis. TCRdb's copy holds only in-frame clones and misses some; the assay was immunoSEQ multiplex PCR. In the table there are 45,000 to 50,000 clones, roughly 92% of which are singletons. The V and J genes are TRBV19 and TRBJ1-1, with TRBD1 matching over 9 bases. The receptor comes from a female donor in good health, enrolled as a control in a pregnancy study. The material was CD4+ T cells from peripheral blood mononuclear cells, obtained in the second trimester of pregnancy. DNA for the CDR3: TGTGCCAGTAGTGCCCACAGGGGGCACACTGAAGCTTTCTTT. It yields the protein CASSAHRGHTEAFF.